This is a list of T cell receptor beta chains from one sample in a study of CD8 T cells in Susac syndrome. TCRdb called the immunoSEQ multiplex PCR reads again in MiXCR, with one record for every CDR3 protein. This sample has around 200,000 distinct CDR3 sequences, with approximately 95% found just once. The sample consisted of CD4+ T cells from PBMCs. Source of these receptors: a human donor with multiple sclerosis. Both conserved end residues are part of each CDR3. A D gene is named only where the DNA matches it firmly. Size is stated for part of the rows, as once, few or many counts, or as a class when the clone is expanded.

CDR3 protein: CASSSMPGQEYNEQFF
CDR3 DNA: TGTGCCAGCAGCTCGATGCCGGGACAGGAATACAATGAGCAGTTCTTC
clone size: NA
V gene: TRBV5-8
J gene: TRBJ2-1
D gene: TRBD1

CDR3 protein: CASSIDRREGYTF
CDR3 DNA: TGTGCCAGTAGTATTGACAGGCGGGAGGGCTACACCTTC
clone size: NA
V gene: TRBV19
J gene: TRBJ1-2
D gene: NA

CDR3 protein: CASSLLGSGGNNEQFF
CDR3 DNA: TGTGCCAGCAGCCTCCTCGGTAGCGGGGGTAACAATGAGCAGTTCTTC
clone size: NA
V gene: TRBV7-3
J gene: TRBJ2-1
D gene: TRBD2

CDR3 protein: CASSRGRETYNSPLHF
CDR3 DNA: TGTGCCAGCTCCCGGGGCAGGGAAACCTATAATTCACCCCTCCACTTT
clone size: NA
V gene: TRBV3-1
J gene: TRBJ1-6
D gene: NA

CDR3 protein: CASSSSDRAGYEQYF
CDR3 DNA: TGTGCCAGCAGCTCCTCGGACAGGGCGGGCTACGAGCAGTACTTC
clone size: NA
V gene: TRBV7-2
J gene: TRBJ2-7
D gene: TRBD1

CDR3 protein: CASSNPGGEETQYF
CDR3 DNA: TGCGCCAGCAGCAACCCGGGTGGGGAGGAGACCCAGTACTTC
clone size: NA
V gene: TRBV5-1
J gene: TRBJ2-5
D gene: NA

CDR3 protein: CSASLRVGQPQHF
CDR3 DNA: TGCAGTGCTAGTTTAAGGGTGGGGCAGCCCCAGCATTTT
clone size: NA
V gene: TRBV20-1
J gene: TRBJ1-5
D gene: NA

CDR3 protein: CSVADRDFAEAFF
CDR3 DNA: TGCAGCGTCGCGGACAGGGACTTCGCTGAAGCTTTCTTT
clone size: NA
V gene: TRBV29-1
J gene: TRBJ1-1
D gene: TRBD1

CDR3 protein: CASDGLGRETQYF
CDR3 DNA: TGTGCCAGCGACGGCCTGGGGAGGGAGACCCAGTACTTC
clone size: NA
V gene: TRBV7-9
J gene: TRBJ2-5
D gene: NA

CDR3 protein: CASSAGDRNQETQYF
CDR3 DNA: TGTGCCAGCAGCGCCGGGGACAGGAACCAAGAGACCCAGTACTTC
clone size: NA
V gene: TRBV9
J gene: TRBJ2-5
D gene: TRBD1

CDR3 protein: CSITRGNTEAFF
CDR3 DNA: TGCAGCATCACCAGGGGCAACACTGAAGCTTTCTTT
clone size: NA
V gene: TRBV29-1
J gene: TRBJ1-1
D gene: NA

CDR3 protein: CSARDRTGSGNTIYF
CDR3 DNA: TGCAGTGCTAGAGATCGTACAGGGAGTGGAAACACCATATATTTT
clone size: once
V gene: TRBV20-1
J gene: TRBJ1-3
D gene: NA

CDR3 protein: CSVAGRGRSYGYTF
CDR3 DNA: TGCAGCGTTGCGGGTAGGGGGCGAAGCTATGGCTACACCTTC
clone size: NA
V gene: TRBV29-1
J gene: TRBJ1-2
D gene: TRBD1

CDR3 protein: CASSLEFLNTEAFF
CDR3 DNA: TGTGCCAGCAGCTTAGAATTCCTGAACACTGAAGCTTTCTTT
clone size: NA
V gene: TRBV7-9
J gene: TRBJ1-1
D gene: NA

CDR3 protein: CASSPRGFGTDTQYF
CDR3 DNA: TGTGCCAGCAGCCCGAGGGGGTTTGGCACAGATACGCAGTATTTT
clone size: NA
V gene: TRBV27
J gene: TRBJ2-3
D gene: NA

CDR3 protein: CASSHLAGGPNNEQFF
CDR3 DNA: TGCGCCAGCAGCCATCTAGCGGGGGGGCCGAACAATGAGCAGTTCTTC
clone size: NA
V gene: TRBV5-1
J gene: TRBJ2-1
D gene: TRBD2

CDR3 protein: CATSRGGQARDEQYF
CDR3 DNA: TGTGCCACCAGCAGAGGCGGACAGGCTAGGGACGAGCAGTACTTC
clone size: NA
V gene: TRBV15
J gene: TRBJ2-7
D gene: TRBD1

CDR3 protein: CSASSLRLAAGEQYF
CDR3 DNA: TGCAGTGCCTCAAGCCTTCGTTTAGCGGCGGGCGAGCAGTACTTC
clone size: NA
V gene: TRBV20-1
J gene: TRBJ2-7
D gene: NA

CDR3 protein: CASSDREEREAFF
CDR3 DNA: TGTGCCAGCAGCGATCGTGAGGAGAGAGAAGCTTTCTTT
clone size: NA
V gene: TRBV9
J gene: TRBJ1-1
D gene: NA

CDR3 protein: CSVDTRGQADNYYGYTF
CDR3 DNA: TGCAGCGTTGATACGCGGGGACAGGCTGATAACTACTATGGCTACACCTTC
clone size: NA
V gene: TRBV29-1
J gene: TRBJ1-2
D gene: TRBD1

CDR3 protein: CASSLDQLTDTQYF
CDR3 DNA: TGCGCCAGCAGCTTGGATCAGCTTACAGATACGCAGTATTTT
clone size: NA
V gene: TRBV5-1
J gene: TRBJ2-3
D gene: NA

CDR3 protein: CAWSGTDQPQHF
CDR3 DNA: TGTGCCTGGAGTGGCACAGATCAGCCCCAGCATTTT
clone size: NA
V gene: TRBV30
J gene: TRBJ1-5
D gene: NA

CDR3 protein: CATSDPVPGLGIGELFF
CDR3 DNA: TGTGCCACCAGTGACCCGGTTCCGGGACTAGGTATCGGGGAGCTGTTTTTT
clone size: NA
V gene: TRBV24-1
J gene: TRBJ2-2
D gene: TRBD2

CDR3 protein: CASRRGDRLSYEQYF
CDR3 DNA: TGTGCCAGCAGACGGGGGGACAGGTTATCCTACGAGCAGTACTTC
clone size: once
V gene: TRBV5-6
J gene: TRBJ2-7
D gene: NA

CDR3 protein: CAWSVLRGYEQYF
CDR3 DNA: TGTGCCTGGAGTGTACTTAGGGGATACGAGCAGTACTTC
clone size: NA
V gene: TRBV30
J gene: TRBJ2-7
D gene: NA

CDR3 protein: CASSYSGQGRVNEQFF
CDR3 DNA: TGTGCCAGCAGTTACTCGGGGCAGGGAAGGGTCAATGAGCAGTTCTTC
clone size: NA
V gene: TRBV6-2/TRBV6-3
J gene: TRBJ2-1
D gene: NA